This T cell receptor beta chain was sequenced during a study of T cell responses to AZD1222 COVID-19 vaccine. Using immunoSEQ multiplex PCR, the repertoire was profiled, and TCRdb retains in-frame clones only, with some absent. The profile covers roughly 120,000 clones, with 88% appearing a single time and roughly 4.5% taken by the ten largest. The table lists this clone with a few counts. Trimming removed 0 bases from V and 1 base from J; junction bases left unmatched: 12. Germline lookup yields CDR1 SQVTM and CDR2 ANQGSEA. The CDR3 length is 17 residues. This specimen consisted of peripheral blood, obtained on day 0 of AZD1222 vaccination. The chain links TRBV29-1 to TRBJ2-7; TRBD2 matches 7 bases. The receptor was derived from an adult in good health. The CDR3: CSVEDRVGGSSSYEQYF. The CDR3 DNA sequence: TGCAGCGTTGAAGATCGAGTTGGCGGGAGTTCTTCCTACGAGCAGTACTTC.